This TCR beta chain was sequenced for a study of blood T cells in healthy people across ages. Study-level results: Donor CMV infection status was unknown, possibly confounding age-related changes in expanded clonotypes.

A few counts support this clonotype. What it binds is not known. The use of a sample-barcoded 5' primer and a J-beta primer mix characterized a second PCR of about 7 to 12 cycles. TCRdb ran MiXCR on the 5' RACE reads and lists one entry per CDR3 protein. The sample carries approximately 1,700,000 distinct CDR3 sequences, more than 35% recorded once. The length of the CDR3 is 13 residues. Germline CDR1 is KGHSH and CDR2 is LQKENI. Trimming removed 3 bases at V and 8 bases at J, with 13 bases between. The sequencing sample was made of blood. The source of this sequence is a human donor in good health. This chain links TRBV18 with TRBJ1-2; D unclear. In DNA form, the CDR3 reads TGTGCCAGCTCACCCGGCACTTCGGGAGGCTACACCTTC. Translation: CASSPGTSGGYTF.